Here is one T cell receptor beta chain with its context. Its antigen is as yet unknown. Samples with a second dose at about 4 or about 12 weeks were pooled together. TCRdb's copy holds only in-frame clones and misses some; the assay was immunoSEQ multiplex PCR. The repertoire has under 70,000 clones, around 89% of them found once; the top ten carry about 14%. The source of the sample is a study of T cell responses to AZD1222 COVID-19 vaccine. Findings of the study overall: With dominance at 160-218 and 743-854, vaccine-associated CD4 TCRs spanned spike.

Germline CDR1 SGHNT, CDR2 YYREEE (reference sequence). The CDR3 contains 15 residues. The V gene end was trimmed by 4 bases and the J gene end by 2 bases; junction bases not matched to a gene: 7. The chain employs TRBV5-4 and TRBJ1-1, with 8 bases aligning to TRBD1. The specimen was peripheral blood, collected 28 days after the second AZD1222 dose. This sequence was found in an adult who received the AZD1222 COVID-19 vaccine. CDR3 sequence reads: CASSPDRAINTEAFF. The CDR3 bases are TGTGCCAGCAGCCCGGACAGGGCGATTAACACTGAAGCTTTCTTT.